The sequence of this TCR beta chain was determined in a study of cytomegalovirus exposure and HLA in healthy donors. Study conclusions and caveats: Across donors, sequencing depth was assumed by presence/absence analyses to be roughly uniform.

PCR amplification relied on 60 Vbeta primers (plus 13 Jbeta primers). TCRdb keeps only in-frame clones here, not all; method: immunoSEQ multiplex PCR. This sample has 150,000 or so clones; approximately 80% occur once, and the top ten carry around 13%. As concerns this clone: Its antigen is not known.

V was pared by 4 bases and J by 6 bases, with 6 bases of the junction left unmatched. CDR3 length equals 14 residues. Germline V gene sequence: CDR1 MNHNS, CDR2 SASEGT. Sequencing was performed on PBMCs. The sequence derives from a man in his thirties or forties in good health and CMV-seropositive. The J gene is TRBJ2-7, the V gene TRBV6-1; 10 bases map to TRBD1. The CDR3 protein is CASSARTGGFEQYF. DNA for the CDR3: TGTGCCAGCAGTGCTCGGACAGGGGGGTTCGAGCAGTACTTC.